The entry that follows covers one TCR beta chain sequence. In the original workflow: Amplification of reference gene primers provided the estimated nucleated cell counts. Sequencing was performed with immunoSEQ multiplex PCR; in TCRdb, only in-frame clones are kept and a portion is missing. That table furnishes V, J and clone size, whereas the DNA furnished D and trimming. Of 110,000 or so clones listed, approximately 84% are singletons. The germline V gene encodes CDR1 SQVTM and CDR2 ANQGSEA. Unmatched junction bases numbered 11, after V lost 6 bases and J lost 5 bases. This CDR3 region has 14 residues. The record originates from a study of blood T cell repertoires in COVID-19. Background on the study: PBMCs, B-cell-depleted T cells, or T cells provided the cDNA or gDNA that made up the material.

The rearrangement links TRBV29-1 to TRBJ2-5; 8 bases align to TRBD1. The sequence came from a man aged 40-50 years with acute or convalescent COVID-19. The sample consisted of peripheral blood. The CDR3 is CSVAGGRSEETQYF. Written as DNA, the CDR3 is TGCAGCGTAGCAGGGGGCAGGTCTGAGGAGACCCAGTACTTC.